The TCR beta chain described here comes from a study of shared clonotypes between healthy human individuals (dated by TCRdb to between 2020 and 2021). Background for the entire study: The cohort comprised a couple of women and three men aged 18 to 49 years. Between about 0.8 and 9 billion PBMCs per donor were obtained by leukapheresis. Libraries were prepared and TCR repertoires were sequenced by different laboratories using diverse techniques, in order to increase sequencing depth and limit assay-specific biases. To estimate repertoire size and how much clonotype sharing occurs between individuals, the study deeply sequenced the blood TCR repertoires of several healthy adults. For each donor, CD4 naive and CD4 memory were each given three plates, CD8 naive was given two plates, and CD8 memory was given one plate. The paper as a whole reports these results and caveats: Larger estimated clonotype richness was generally found for naive subsets than for memory subsets. Across several donors, approximately 4.6% of naive CD4, approximately 3.6% of naive CD8, around 2.5% of memory CD4, and 0.3% to 0.45% of memory CD8 clonotypes were shared. Incomplete sequencing was indicated by rarefaction of sorted-subset datasets, despite the large sequencing depth. Sampling was restricted to blood, and TCR repertoires in tissues likely differ from the TCR repertoires found in blood. Compared with non-shared clonotypes, clonotypes shared by all four sorted-subset donors had higher generation probabilities. Based on pairwise subsampling, the degree of clonotype sharing among donors was expected to be affected by sequencing depth. The genetic and exposure-history diversity represented was limited by the small number of donors.

Healthy HIV-negative adults with no recently reported acute infections or vaccinations were included as donors. All donors were Caucasian adults living in Nashville, Tennessee, USA. CD4+ T cells were enriched by magnetic negative selection; naive cells were then positively selected on CD45RA, and the negative fraction formed the memory subset. Blood was collected by leukapheresis, and PBMCs were isolated by Ficoll-Histopaque density gradient centrifugation and then cryopreserved in liquid nitrogen vapor phase. Purity and quantity of every magnetically sorted T cell population were checked by analytical flow cytometry. From each sorted fraction, genomic DNA was isolated and quantified by UV absorbance on a Nanodrop 2000c. Using the deep immunoSEQ assay, multiplex PCR amplified TCR CDR3 regions from genomic DNA. Extracted genomic DNA from each cell subset was distributed evenly across all wells of several immunoSEQ 96-well plates, and each plate was treated as a replicate. For sorted subsets, roughly 200 ng of genomic DNA, equivalent to 25,000 to 35,000 T cell genomes, went into each replicate PCR. Purified libraries were measured with a Qubit 3.0 fluorometer, size-checked on a Bioanalyzer 2100, and measured again with the KAPA Library Quantification kit. Every immunoSEQ 96-well plate was sequenced on a dedicated single-read 150-cycle Illumina NextSeq 550 flow cell. Turning to the authors' computational methods: Because the immunoSEQ output held only junctional sequences and lacked quality scores, the filtering could not match the filtering applied to full-length reads. Sequences were annotated with PyIR, a Python wrapper for IgBLAST v1.9, and V/J genes and CDR3 were assigned using IMGT germline references. Reads with weak V/J assignments (E-value above 1e-6), missing CDR3, stop codons, out-of-frame junctions, or ambiguous translated residues were removed. V3J clonotypes were defined by identical inferred V gene, J gene, and CDR3 amino acid sequence. Percentage overlap between repertoires was calculated by dividing the number of shared unique clonotypes by the size of the smaller repertoire. Richness of each repertoire was evaluated using RTK rarefaction, the Chao1 estimator, and Recon v2.1 estimates of unobserved clonotypes. Generation probabilities were computed with OLGA for all TCRbeta clonotypes obtained by the gDNA method from several donors. TCRdb limited this immuneACCESS table to in-frame rearrangements with V and J called. A share of clones is missing; checked studies link under half to unresolved V genes, and the rest is unexplained. That table supplies the V and J calls and clone size; D and trimming were determined from the DNA. This sample lists about a million clones; 60% to 85% were detected once. Over 1.3% of the sample comes from the top ten.

As to this clone: There is no known antigen for this receptor. No much larger clone is present one base from it, and per-base qualities are unavailable.

From the germline V gene (reference sequence), CDR1 is GTSNPN and CDR2 is SVGIG. Spanning cysteine to phenylalanine, the CDR3 consists of 14 amino acids. Of all the DNA, just the CDR3 is kept, 42 bases in frame from base 1. Trimming at the junction amounts to 1 base on V and 9 bases on J, and the germline ends lie 16 bases apart. The sequence was obtained from a man in his late teens or twenties in good health. The V and J segments used are TRBV30 and TRBJ2-4; the D region possibly corresponds to TRBD1 (5 bases align). The material sequenced was memory CD4+ T cells sorted from blood. The sample's cell subset or site label, in plain terms: CD45RA-negative fraction. This receptor carries the CDR3 CAWSELGQGSIQYF. Read as DNA, the sequence is TGTGCCTGGAGTGAATTAGGGCAGGGCAGCATTCAGTACTTC. Beyond the CDR3, the reference TRBV30 and TRBJ2-4 genes provide the residues; the full variable domain reads: SQTIHQWPATLVQPVGSPLSLECTVEGTSNPNLYWYRQAAGRGLQLLFYSVGIGQISSEVPQNLSASRPQDRQFILSSKKLLLSDSGFYLCAWSELGQGSIQYFGAGTRLSVL.